Given below is one T cell receptor (beta chain) in context. No antigen is known for it. Method: immunoSEQ multiplex PCR; TCRdb's copy keeps in-frame clones and lacks some. Of fewer than 90,000 clones in the sample, around 83% were seen once. These data are taken from a study of T cell responses to AZD1222 COVID-19 vaccine. The study's findings and limits: Most donors were white British and more were female, and clonal diversity was possibly underestimated. The breadth and depth of Spike-specific TCRs increased once two AZD1222 doses had been given. Baseline seropositivity occurred in only a handful of AZD1222 recipients. Nearly half of spike-specific TCRs reportedly target unmutated variant regions.

The sample in question was peripheral blood, obtained 28 days after the second AZD1222 dose. The receptor's source is an adult who received the AZD1222 COVID-19 vaccine.

The CDR3 DNA reads TGCGCCAGCAGCCAAGGGGCACCGGGCTCAATTACAGCTAACTATGGCTACACCTTC. Amino acid sequence: CASSQGAPGSITANYGYTF. The rearrangement links TRBV4-1 to TRBJ1-2; D uncertain. V shed 1 base and J shed 0 bases, with 21 bases lying between them. CDR3 length: 19 residues. Germline CDR1 is MGHRA and CDR2 is YSYEKL.